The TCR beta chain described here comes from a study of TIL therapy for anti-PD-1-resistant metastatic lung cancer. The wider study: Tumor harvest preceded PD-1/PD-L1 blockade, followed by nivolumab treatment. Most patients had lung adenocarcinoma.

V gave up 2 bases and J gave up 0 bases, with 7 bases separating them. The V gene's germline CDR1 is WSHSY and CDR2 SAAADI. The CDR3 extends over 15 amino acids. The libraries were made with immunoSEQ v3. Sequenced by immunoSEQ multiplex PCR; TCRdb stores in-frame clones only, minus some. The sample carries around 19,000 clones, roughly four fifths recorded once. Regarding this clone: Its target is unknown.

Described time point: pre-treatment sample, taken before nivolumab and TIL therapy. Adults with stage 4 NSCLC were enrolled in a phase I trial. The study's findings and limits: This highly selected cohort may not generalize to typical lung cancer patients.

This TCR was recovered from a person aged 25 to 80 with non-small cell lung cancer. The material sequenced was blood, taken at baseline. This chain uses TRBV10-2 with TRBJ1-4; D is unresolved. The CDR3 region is CASSERAATNEKLFF. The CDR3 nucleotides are TGCGCCAGCAGTGAGCGGGCGGCAACTAATGAAAAACTGTTTTTT.